The next 27 T cell receptor beta chains were all read from a single sample in a study of technical replicates of blood from a few donors. Some clones are missing from TCRdb's copy, which holds only in-frame ones; the method was immunoSEQ multiplex PCR. The sample lists tens of thousands of clones, 96% occurring once. The sequencing input was T cells isolated from PBMCs. Every receptor here comes from a human donor in good health.

This chain connects TRBV6-1 to TRBJ2-7, with 10 bases lining up with TRBD2. Germline-derived CDR1 and CDR2 are MNHNS and SASEGT. The J segment lost 5 bases and the V segment lost 5 bases, leaving 9 bases of the junction unmatched. CDR3 length: 15 residues. This chain's CDR3 is CASSKTTSGYDEQYF. CDR3 nucleotides: TGTGCCAGCAGTAAAACGACTAGCGGGTACGACGAGCAGTACTTC.

This clone was seen only once. The CDR3 sequence is CASRGRGLTDTQYF. CDR3 nucleotide sequence: TGTGCCAGTAGAGGCAGGGGGCTCACAGATACGCAGTATTTT. The chain joins TRBV19 to TRBJ2-3, with 8 bases fitting TRBD1. Germline-derived CDR1 and CDR2 are LNHDA and SQIVND (reference sequence). The V and J ends lost 6 bases and 2 bases, in that order; junction bases with no gene match: 4. The CDR3 is made up of 14 amino acids.

This chain uses TRBV4-2 with TRBJ2-7; D is unresolved. Germline V gives CDR1 LGHNA, CDR2 YNFKEQ. The CDR3 totals 14 residues. Trimming stripped 3 bases from V and 1 base from J, with 10 bases between. CDR3 residues: CASSQAPHSYEQYF. CDR3 sequence (DNA): TGTGCCAGCAGCCAGGCCCCCCATTCCTACGAGCAGTACTTC.

The V and J genes are TRBV6-6 and TRBJ2-2, with TRBD1 identical over 7 bases. Losses at the gene ends were 4 bases for V and 5 bases for J; bases not matched to a gene: 7. Germline V gene lookup returns CDR1 MNHNY and CDR2 SVGAGI (reference sequence). This CDR3 is 15 amino acids long. This CDR3 is CASSFRQGGTGELFF. The CDR3 coding sequence is TGTGCCAGCAGTTTTAGACAGGGTGGAACCGGGGAGCTGTTTTTT.

V usage is TRBV11-2 and J usage is TRBJ2-3; tentatively, D is TRBD2 (5 bases). The V and J ends lost 4 bases and 1 base respectively, with 9 bases between them. Germline assignment: CDR1 SGHAT and CDR2 FQNNGV. The CDR3 covers 14 residues. CDR3 sequence reads: CASSSTAGTDTQYF. DNA for the CDR3: TGTGCCAGCAGCTCTACAGCGGGCACAGATACGCAGTATTTT.

This clone has a single count. The chain carries TRBV29-1 and TRBJ1-1; D is possibly TRBD1 (5 bases). The V gene's germline CDR1 is SQVTM and CDR2 ANQGSEA. The V and J ends lost 7 bases and 7 bases respectively, with 22 bases between them. The CDR3 runs 14 residues. CDR3: CSATGGARDLEAFF. CDR3 nucleotides: TGCAGCGCCACCGGAGGGGCCCGTGATCTTGAAGCTTTCTTT. The full variable domain, its missing parts supplied by reference TRBV29-1 and TRBJ1-1, is SAVISQKPSRDICQRGTSLTIQCQVDSQVTMMFWYRQQPGQSLTLIATANQGSEATYESGFVIDKFPISRPNLTFSTLTVSNMSPEDSSIYLCSATGGARDLEAFFGQGTRLTVV.

The chain carries TRBV6-5 and TRBJ2-7; TRBD2 aligns across 8 bases. Germline assignment: CDR1 MNHEY and CDR2 SVGAGI. The trim removed 6 bases at V and 5 bases at J, leaving 9 bases unmatched. The CDR3 spans 14 residues. As DNA, the CDR3 is TGTGCCAGCAGACCCGGGACTAGTAGCCACGAGCAGTACTTC. Translated, it gives CASRPGTSSHEQYF.

The chain recombines TRBV19 with TRBJ1-2, with TRBD1 matching over 7 bases. The V gene's germline CDR1 is LNHDA and CDR2 SQIVND (reference sequence). After removal of 2 bases from V and 2 bases from J, the junction contained 5 bases not matched to a gene. The length of the CDR3 is 15 residues. The DNA of the CDR3 is TGTGCCAGTAGTATAAAGGGGGCTTTCAACTATGGCTACACCTTC. Amino acid sequence: CASSIKGAFNYGYTF.

The chain recombines TRBV11-2 with TRBJ1-1; 7 bases line up with TRBD1. Unmatched junction bases numbered 12, after V lost 4 bases and J lost 1 base. This CDR3 is built from 17 residues. CDR1 SGHAT and CDR2 FQNNGV come from the germline V gene. The CDR3 here is CASSSVRGPKRNTEAFF. The CDR3 DNA sequence: TGTGCCAGCAGCTCTGTAAGGGGGCCTAAGCGGAACACTGAAGCTTTCTTT.

This rearrangement joins TRBV6-5 to TRBJ1-1, with D uncertain. Per germline, CDR1 MNHEY and CDR2 SVGAGI. V was clipped by 2 bases and J by 5 bases, with 9 bases between them. The CDR3 extends over 13 amino acids. Here the CDR3 reads CASSYAAGTEAFF. The DNA for the CDR3 is TGTGCCAGCAGTTACGCCGCGGGGACTGAAGCTTTCTTT.

V gene TRBV7-2 combines with J gene TRBJ2-1; 7 bases fit TRBD2. Germline lookup yields CDR1 SGHTA and CDR2 FQGNSA. This CDR3 contains 19 residues. V lost 2 bases and J lost 2; bases outside the gene matches: 15. The CDR3 DNA reads TGTGCCAGCAGCTTACCTACCATGACTAGCCTTATGACCTACAATGAGCAGTTCTTC. The encoded protein is CASSLPTMTSLMTYNEQFF. Looking up the rest from reference TRBV7-2 and TRBJ2-1 gives the full variable domain: GAGVSQSPSNKVTEKGKDVELRCDPISGHTALYWYRQSLGQGLEFLIYFQGNSAPDKSGLPSDRFSAERTGGSVSTLTIQRTQQEDSAVYLCASSLPTMTSLMTYNEQFFGPGTRLTVL.

This chain joins TRBV27 and TRBJ1-5; maybe TRBD1 (6 bases). CDR3 length equals 13 residues. Germline V lookup: CDR1 MNHEY, CDR2 SMNVEV (reference sequence). Trimming took off 2 bases at V and 7 bases at J, with 9 bases between the two ends. CDR3 loop: CASSLRGGQPQHF. As DNA, the CDR3 is TGTGCCAGCAGTTTACGCGGGGGCCAGCCCCAGCATTTT.

The chain's CDR3 is CASSPLVVESTDTQYF. The CDR3, as DNA: TGTGCCAGCAGTCCACTAGTGGTGGAGAGCACAGATACGCAGTATTTT. This rearrangement joins TRBV6-6 to TRBJ2-3, with D maybe TRBD2 (5 bases). Germline CDR1 MNHNY, CDR2 SVGAGI (reference sequence). CDR3 length: 16 amino acids. V gave up 5 bases and J gave up 0 bases, with 15 bases separating them.

The rearrangement links TRBV9 to TRBJ2-2; 7 bases match TRBD1. The V and J ends lost 3 bases and 1 base, in that order; junction bases with no gene match: 12. The CDR3 runs 18 residues. Germline V gene data show CDR1 as SGDLS and CDR2 as YYNGEE. The CDR3 DNA reads TGTGCCAGCAGCGGACCCTCTTTAACAGGGGAGAACACCGGGGAGCTGTTTTTT. Translation gives CASSGPSLTGENTGELFF.

The CDR3: CASSLGTSGSEQFF. The CDR3 region has the DNA TGTGCCAGCAGTTTAGGGACTAGCGGGAGTGAGCAGTTCTTC. The chain uses TRBV28 and TRBJ2-1; 14 bases fit TRBD2. The CDR3 is 14 residues long. In germline, CDR1 is MDHEN, CDR2 SYDVKM. The J segment lost 9 bases and the V segment lost 2 bases, leaving 0 bases of the junction unmatched.

The chain has TRBV7-9 and TRBJ2-7, with 8 bases that match TRBD1. This CDR3 has 16 residues. From germline, CDR1 is SEHNR and CDR2 FQNEAQ (reference sequence). Trimming took 8 bases from V and 6 from J; bases not matched to a gene: 18. This chain's CDR3 is CASPQGARFRGIEQYF. The DNA for the CDR3 is TGTGCCAGCCCCCAGGGGGCGCGGTTCCGAGGTATCGAGCAGTACTTC.

The rearrangement links TRBV2 to TRBJ2-2; tentatively, D is TRBD2 (5 bases). The germline gives CDR1 SNHLY, CDR2 FYNNEI. The CDR3 runs to 15 residues. V was pared by 4 bases and J by 0 bases, with 9 bases between. The CDR3 bases are TGTGCCAGCAGTGGGAGGACTGCGAACACCGGGGAGCTGTTTTTT. Translated: CASSGRTANTGELFF.

This clone was counted once. The chain combines TRBV29-1 with TRBJ2-5; 7 bases map to TRBD1. The CDR3 is made up of 14 amino acids. The ends lost 7 bases at V and 4 bases at J; junction bases unmatched: 12. Germline V CDR1 and CDR2: SQVTM, ANQGSEA. The CDR3 DNA follows: TGCAGCGAAGCTGCTGGACAGGCCCCAGAGACCCAGTACTTC. Protein sequence: CSEAAGQAPETQYF.

The chain employs TRBV2 and TRBJ2-3; TRBD1 matches 7 bases. In germline, CDR1 is SNHLY, CDR2 FYNNEI. With 7 bases clipped from V and 0 bases from J, the junction kept 7 bases outside the gene matches. The CDR3 is 15 residues long. The CDR3 region is CASILGQASTDTQYF. The DNA of the CDR3 is TGTGCCAGCATTCTCGGACAGGCAAGCACAGATACGCAGTATTTT.

V usage is TRBV15 and J usage is TRBJ2-7; D is possibly TRBD2 (5 bases). CDR1 is LNHNV and CDR2 is YYDKDF in the germline V gene (reference sequence). Trimming took off 0 bases at V and 4 bases at J, with 13 bases between the two ends. The CDR3 covers 15 residues. In DNA, the CDR3 is TGTGCCACCAGCAGAGACCTGGGAAGCGGTTACGAGCAGTACTTC. Amino acids: CATSRDLGSGYEQYF.

The chain couples TRBV19 to TRBJ1-5, with D unresolved. Per the germline V gene, CDR1 is LNHDA and CDR2 is SQIVND (reference sequence). This CDR3 is 14 amino acids long. The germline V and J ends were trimmed by 9 bases and 4 bases, with 16 bases remaining between them. The CDR3 sequence is CASGERGRNQPQHF. The CDR3 coding sequence is TGTGCCAGCGGCGAGCGGGGTAGGAATCAGCCCCAGCATTTT.

The chain is built from TRBV6-6 and TRBJ1-1, with D possibly TRBD1 on 5 matching bases. The germline CDR1 and CDR2 sequences are MNHNY and SVGAGI (reference sequence). The CDR3 contains 13 residues. Trimming cost V 7 bases and J 6 bases, with 15 bases left between them. Here the CDR3 reads CASTYGGFAEAFF. CDR3 DNA: TGTGCCAGCACCTACGGGGGGTTTGCTGAAGCTTTCTTT.

The chain has TRBV7-2 and TRBJ2-7; 7 bases are a match to TRBD1. Germline V lookup: CDR1 SGHTA, CDR2 FQGNSA. The V and J ends lost 4 bases and 2 bases, in that order; junction bases with no gene match: 8. This CDR3 has 15 amino acids. The CDR3 spells CASSSTDRKTYEQYF. In nucleotides, the CDR3 is TGTGCCAGCAGCTCCACGGACAGGAAAACCTACGAGCAGTACTTC. Together with reference TRBV7-2 and TRBJ2-7, the CDR3 gives the full variable domain: GAGVSQSPSNKVTEKGKDVELRCDPISGHTALYWYRQSLGQGLEFLIYFQGNSAPDKSGLPSDRFSAERTGGSVSTLTIQRTQQEDSAVYLCASSSTDRKTYEQYFGPGTRLTVT.

The chain couples TRBV7-6 to TRBJ2-1; TRBD2 might be the D (5 bases). The CDR3 consists of 13 residues. Germline V lookup: CDR1 SGHVS, CDR2 FNYEAQ. Trimming left V 6 bases short and J 5 bases short, with 11 bases between. CDR3 nucleotides: TGTGCCAGCAGTATAAGCGGAGACAATGAGCAGTTCTTC. It encodes CASSISGDNEQFF.

The rearrangement joins TRBV9 to TRBJ2-5; D unclear. Trimming took 3 bases from V and 5 from J, leaving 14 bases between them. The CDR3 loop spans 14 amino acids. Germline CDR1 SGDLS, CDR2 YYNGEE. CDR3 sequence reads: CASSAAGTTETQYF. CDR3 DNA sequence: TGTGCCAGCAGCGCTGCCGGCACTACGGAGACCCAGTACTTC.

The chain is built from TRBV27 and TRBJ2-2; 9 positions match TRBD1. The CDR3 has 16 residues. Germline V gene lookup returns CDR1 MNHEY and CDR2 SMNVEV (reference sequence). J lost 2 bases, V lost 2 bases, and 3 bases had no gene match. The CDR3 nucleotides read TGTGCCAGCAGTTTAGAACAGGGGGCTAACACCGGGGAGCTGTTTTTT. Encoded protein: CASSLEQGANTGELFF.

The chain uses TRBV7-8 and TRBJ1-2; 9 bases fit TRBD1. Germline loops: CDR1 SGHVS, CDR2 FQNEAQ. The CDR3 spans 15 residues. V lost 1 base and J lost 7; bases outside the gene matches: 7. CDR3 in amino acids: CASSLGTGVGVGYTF. CDR3 nucleotide sequence: TGTGCCAGCAGCTTAGGGACAGGGGTCGGAGTTGGCTACACCTTC.